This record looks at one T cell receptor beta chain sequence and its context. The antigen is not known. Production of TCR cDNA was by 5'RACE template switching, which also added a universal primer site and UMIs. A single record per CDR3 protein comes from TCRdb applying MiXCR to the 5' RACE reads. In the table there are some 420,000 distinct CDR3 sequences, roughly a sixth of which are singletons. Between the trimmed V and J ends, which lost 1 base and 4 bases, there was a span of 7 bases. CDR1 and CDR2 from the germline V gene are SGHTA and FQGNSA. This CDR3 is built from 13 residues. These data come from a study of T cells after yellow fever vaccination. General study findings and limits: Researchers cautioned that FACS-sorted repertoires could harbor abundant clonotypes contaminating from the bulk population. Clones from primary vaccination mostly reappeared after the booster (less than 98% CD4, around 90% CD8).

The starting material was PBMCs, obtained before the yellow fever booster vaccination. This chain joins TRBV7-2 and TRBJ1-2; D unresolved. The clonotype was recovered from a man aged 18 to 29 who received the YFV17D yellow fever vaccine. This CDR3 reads CASSLEHGYGYTF. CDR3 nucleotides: TGTGCCAGCAGCTTAGAACACGGCTATGGCTACACCTTC. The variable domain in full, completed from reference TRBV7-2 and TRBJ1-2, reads GAGVSQSPSNKVTEKGKDVELRCDPISGHTALYWYRQSLGQGLEFLIYFQGNSAPDKSGLPSDRFSAERTGGSVSTLTIQRTQQEDSAVYLCASSLEHGYGYTFGSGTRLTVV.